A single sample gave rise to the 8 T cell receptor beta chains below, sequenced in a study of blood T cell repertoires in COVID-19. Produced via immunoSEQ multiplex PCR; TCRdb's table is partial and in-frame only. The sample lists 97,000 or so clones; about 85% were seen once. The specimen sequenced was peripheral blood. The receptors derive from a man aged 45 to 65 with active COVID-19.

The chain is built from TRBV7-2 and TRBJ2-4, with 8 bases aligning to TRBD2. Germline CDR1 and CDR2: SGHTA and FQGNSA. J gave up 1 base and V 4 bases, and 6 bases lay outside the gene matches. This CDR3 spans 16 amino acids. The CDR3 sequence: CASSSPLAGAKNIQYF. The CDR3 nucleotides are TGTGCCAGCAGCTCACCCTTAGCGGGGGCCAAAAACATTCAGTACTTC.

This clone was counted once. This chain links TRBV7-2 with TRBJ2-1; 7 bases are shared with TRBD2. There are 14 residues in the CDR3. Germline trimming cut 7 bases from V and 7 bases from J; bases unmatched to any gene: 10. Per the germline V gene, CDR1 is SGHTA and CDR2 is FQGNSA. In DNA form, the CDR3 reads TGTGCCAGCATGGTGGGGGGGACTGGGAATGAGCAGTTCTTC. This codes for CASMVGGTGNEQFF.

V usage is TRBV5-5 and J usage is TRBJ1-3; D uncertain. The CDR3 is 16 amino acids. Germline V gene lookup returns CDR1 SGHKS and CDR2 YYEKEE (reference sequence). The ends were cut back, 4 bases at V and 0 bases at J, with 14 bases in the middle. This chain's CDR3 is CASSGLVRTSGNTIYF. For the CDR3, the DNA is TGTGCCAGCAGCGGACTTGTAAGGACCTCTGGAAACACCATATATTTT.

The chain recombines TRBV6-5 with TRBJ2-5; D gene unclear. The CDR3 is made up of 13 amino acids. CDR1 and CDR2 (germline): MNHEY, SVGAGI. Trimming shortened V by 7 bases and J by 3 bases, and 12 bases separated the two germline ends. The DNA of the CDR3 is TGTGCCAGCAATACCCGGGTAAAAGAGACCCAGTACTTC. Translating gives CASNTRVKETQYF.

The rearrangement uses TRBV19 and TRBJ2-4; 14 positions agree with TRBD2. Germline assignment: CDR1 LNHDA and CDR2 SQIVND (reference sequence). The CDR3 length is 19 residues. V lost 0 bases, J lost 1 base, and 5 bases stayed unmatched. The CDR3 reads CASSIDLTSGGAAKNIQYF. The DNA of the CDR3 is TGTGCCAGTAGTATAGATCTGACTAGCGGGGGGGCGGCCAAAAACATTCAGTACTTC.

This clone turned up a few times. The V and J genes are TRBV4-1 and TRBJ1-5, with unresolved D. Trimming pared 3 bases from V and 9 bases from J, leaving 9 bases between. This CDR3 has 12 residues. Germline CDR1 reads MGHRA; CDR2 reads YSYEKL. The CDR3 nucleotides read TGCGCCAGCAGCCATGGGCTGGGGCCCCAGCATTTT. Its protein is CASSHGLGPQHF.

CDR3 sequence: CASSVGGLSQETQYF. The CDR3 nucleotides are TGCGCCAGCAGCGTCGGAGGACTCTCCCAAGAGACCCAGTACTTC. The genes are TRBV5-1 and TRBJ2-5; D possibly corresponds to TRBD2 (5 bases). There are 15 residues in the CDR3. Germline V gene sequence: CDR1 SGHRS, CDR2 YFSETQ. Trimming left V 4 bases short and J 1 base short, with 14 bases between.

The J gene is TRBJ2-1, the V gene TRBV3-1 (or the pseudogene TRBV3-2); 8 positions agree with TRBD2. CDR3 length equals 15 residues. Losses at the gene ends were 1 base for V and 4 bases for J; bases not matched to a gene: 3. CDR1 and CDR2 (germline): LGHDT, YNNKEL (reference sequence). CDR3 DNA: TGTGCCAGCAGCCAAGGGATAGCGGGGTACAATGAGCAGTTCTTC. It codes for CASSQGIAGYNEQFF.